This TCR beta chain originates from a study of cytomegalovirus exposure and HLA in healthy donors. Trimming took 3 bases from V and 4 from J; bases not matched to a gene: 9. CDR1 and CDR2 from the germline V gene are MDHEN and SYDVKM. The length of the CDR3 is 16 residues. The PCR contained 60 Vbeta and 13 Jbeta primers. Using immunoSEQ multiplex PCR, the repertoire was profiled, and TCRdb retains in-frame clones only, with some absent. The repertoire has around 160,000 clones, roughly 80% of them found once; the top ten carry 7.5% to 9%. The clonotype originates from a male donor in good health and CMV-seropositive. The sample was PBMCs. The J gene is TRBJ2-5, the V gene TRBV28; 9 bases are a match to TRBD2. CDR3 region: CASSFGAGGGVETQYF. DNA for the CDR3: TGTGCCAGCAGTTTTGGCGCGGGAGGGGGCGTAGAGACCCAGTACTTC.